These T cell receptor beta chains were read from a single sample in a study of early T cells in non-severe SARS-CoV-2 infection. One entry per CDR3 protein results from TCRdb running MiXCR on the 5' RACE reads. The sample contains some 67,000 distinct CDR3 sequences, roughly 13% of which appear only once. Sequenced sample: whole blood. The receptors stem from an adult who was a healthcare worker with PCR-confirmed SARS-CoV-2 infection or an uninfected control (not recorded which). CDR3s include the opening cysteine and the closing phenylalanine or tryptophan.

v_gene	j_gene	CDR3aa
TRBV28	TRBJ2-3	CASSFGYTDTQYF
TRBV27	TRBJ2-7	CASRTIVVGTYEQYF
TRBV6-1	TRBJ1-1	CASSLNLRGTEAFF
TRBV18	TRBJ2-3	CASSLGQSLDTQYF
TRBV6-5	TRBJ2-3	CASRSTAGGPGRTQYF
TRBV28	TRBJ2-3	CATERGSTDTQYF
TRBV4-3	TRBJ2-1	CASSPLGVSRQFF
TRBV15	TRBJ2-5	CATSIRAETQYF
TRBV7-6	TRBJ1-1	CASSAGGREAFF
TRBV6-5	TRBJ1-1	CASSRGTWGTEAFF
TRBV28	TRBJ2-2	CASAMGGTGELFF
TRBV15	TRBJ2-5	CATSRDGERGHPYQETQYF
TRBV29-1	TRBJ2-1	CSVPWPTYNEQFF
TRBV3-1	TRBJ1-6	CASSRSREASPLHF
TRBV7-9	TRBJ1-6	CASSLSEGGLSPLHF
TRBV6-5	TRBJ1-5	CASSSLGGLYQPQHF